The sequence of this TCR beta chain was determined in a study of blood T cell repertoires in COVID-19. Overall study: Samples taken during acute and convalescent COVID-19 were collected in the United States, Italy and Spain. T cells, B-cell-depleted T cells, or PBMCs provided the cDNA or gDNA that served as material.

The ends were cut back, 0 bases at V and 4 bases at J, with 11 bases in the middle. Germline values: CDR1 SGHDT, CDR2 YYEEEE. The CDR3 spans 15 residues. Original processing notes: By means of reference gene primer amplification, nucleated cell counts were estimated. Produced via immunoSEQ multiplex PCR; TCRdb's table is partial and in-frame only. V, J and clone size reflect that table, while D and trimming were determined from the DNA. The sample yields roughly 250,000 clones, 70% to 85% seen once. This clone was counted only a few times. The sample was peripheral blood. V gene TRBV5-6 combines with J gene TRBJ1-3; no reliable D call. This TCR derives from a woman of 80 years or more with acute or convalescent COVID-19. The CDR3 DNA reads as TGTGCCAGCAGCTTGGGGAGCCTAATGGGAAACACCATATATTTT. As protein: CASSLGSLMGNTIYF.